The next 21 T cell receptor beta chains were all read from a single sample in a study of blood T cell repertoires in COVID-19. The repertoire was sequenced with immunoSEQ multiplex PCR; TCRdb's copy has only in-frame clones and lacks some. The sample records a few hundred thousand clones, 80% to 90% being singletons. Sequencing was carried out using PBMCs or T cells enriched from blood (not recorded which). These receptors all stem from a woman between 50 and 59 years old who had recovered from COVID-19.

Only a few counts were recorded for this clone. This chain connects TRBV7-2 to TRBJ2-2; 7 bases fit TRBD2. V lost 5 bases to trimming and J lost 7 bases; unmatched junction nucleotides: 13. From germline, CDR1 is SGHTA and CDR2 FQGNSA. There are 16 residues in the CDR3. CDR3 bases: TGTGCCAGCAGCCTCCTGCCGAGCGGGGCTAGCGGGGAGCTGTTTTTT. It yields the protein CASSLLPSGASGELFF.

The chain employs TRBV19 and TRBJ2-3; 8 bases agree with TRBD2. From germline, CDR1 is LNHDA and CDR2 SQIVND (reference sequence). V trimming: 3 bases; J trimming: 6 bases; junction bases outside the gene matches: 14. CDR3 length: 17 residues. CDR3 sequence reads: CASSIFAGGPWADTQYF. DNA for the CDR3: TGTGCCAGTAGTATCTTTGCGGGGGGCCCGTGGGCTGATACGCAGTATTTT.

This clone has only one observation. The chain combines TRBV13 with TRBJ2-3, with 7 positions matching TRBD1. The J segment lost 7 bases and the V segment lost 6 bases, leaving 10 bases of the junction unmatched. Per germline, CDR1 PRHDT and CDR2 FYEKMQ (reference sequence). The CDR3 has 14 amino acids. For the CDR3, the DNA is TGTGCCAGCAGATCGATTACAGGGGAGAATACGCAGTATTTT. This encodes CASRSITGENTQYF.

The rearrangement uses TRBV7-2 and TRBJ1-2, with D perhaps matching TRBD1 (5 bases). Trimming shortened V by 6 bases and J by 7 bases, and 21 bases separated the two germline ends. Germline V gene lookup returns CDR1 SGHTA and CDR2 FQGNSA. This CDR3 is 15 amino acids long. CDR3 nucleotide sequence: TGTGCCAGCAGTCCACCGGGGGGAAGGGACGGTGGCTACACCTTC. Amino acids: CASSPPGGRDGGYTF. Using reference TRBV7-2 and TRBJ1-2 for the parts outside the CDR3, the full variable domain is GAGVSQSPSNKVTEKGKDVELRCDPISGHTALYWYRQSLGQGLEFLIYFQGNSAPDKSGLPSDRFSAERTGGSVSTLTIQRTQQEDSAVYLCASSPPGGRDGGYTFGSGTRLTVV.

In its sample, this clone was seen once. The chain carries TRBV19 and TRBJ1-5; D possibly corresponds to TRBD1 (5 bases). Germline loops: CDR1 LNHDA, CDR2 SQIVND (reference sequence). The CDR3 extends over 18 amino acids. V was clipped by 2 bases and J by 4 bases, with 21 bases between them. The CDR3 spells CASSIPRKGAGINQPQHF. The CDR3 DNA reads as TGTGCCAGTAGTATACCCCGAAAAGGGGCCGGAATAAATCAGCCCCAGCATTTT.

This clone was recorded only once. In the same sample, other DNA sequences code for this CDR3. The chain combines TRBV7-8 with TRBJ1-5; unclear D gene. Trimming cost V 0 bases and J 7 bases, with 7 bases left between them. The CDR3 extends over 13 amino acids. Germline assignment: CDR1 SGHVS and CDR2 FQNEAQ. CDR3 sequence (DNA): TGTGCCAGCAGCTTAGCGCTGGGCCAGCCCCAGCATTTT. Its protein is CASSLALGQPQHF.

This chain connects TRBV11-2 to TRBJ2-1; 7 positions agree with TRBD1. CDR3 length: 15 amino acids. Germline-derived CDR1 and CDR2 are SGHAT and FQNNGV. The V and J ends lost 5 bases and 2 bases, in that order; junction bases with no gene match: 6. In nucleotides, the CDR3 is TGTGCCAGCAGCCCCCGGGACAGACCCTACAATGAGCAGTTCTTC. Translated, it gives CASSPRDRPYNEQFF.

This chain connects TRBV28 to TRBJ1-5; D is undetermined. CDR1 MDHEN and CDR2 SYDVKM come from the germline V gene. The CDR3 runs to 15 residues. V lost 6 bases and J lost 5, with 17 bases in between. The CDR3: CASSPYPGVHQPQHF. The CDR3 DNA is TGTGCCAGCAGCCCTTATCCCGGGGTGCATCAGCCCCAGCATTTT.

The chain carries TRBV7-2 and TRBJ2-7, with 9 bases that match TRBD2. Trimming took 2 bases from V and 1 from J; bases not matched to a gene: 9. Germline values: CDR1 SGHTA, CDR2 FQGNSA. The CDR3 consists of 17 residues. CDR3 protein: CASSLRQTSGRSYEQYF. The CDR3 bases are TGTGCCAGCAGCTTACGCCAAACTAGCGGGCGTTCCTACGAGCAGTACTTC. Full variable domain (rest looked up from reference TRBV7-2 and TRBJ2-7): GAGVSQSPSNKVTEKGKDVELRCDPISGHTALYWYRQSLGQGLEFLIYFQGNSAPDKSGLPSDRFSAERTGGSVSTLTIQRTQQEDSAVYLCASSLRQTSGRSYEQYFGPGTRLTVT.

The V and J genes are TRBV19 and TRBJ1-2; 10 bases match TRBD1. V dropped 7 bases and J dropped 7; count of bases not matched to a gene: 15. The V gene's germline CDR1 is LNHDA and CDR2 SQIVND (reference sequence). This CDR3 spans 16 amino acids. The CDR3 coding sequence is TGTGCCAGTACCAAAGGACAGGGGGTACTTATTCGTGGCTACACCTTC. Protein: CASTKGQGVLIRGYTF.

The V call is TRBV28, the J call TRBJ1-5; D possibly corresponds to TRBD1 (5 bases). CDR3 length: 12 residues. V was pared by 6 bases and J by 3 bases, with 6 bases between. Germline CDR1 and CDR2: MDHEN and SYDVKM. The CDR3: CASRDTNQPQHF. Here the CDR3 DNA reads TGTGCCAGCAGGGACACCAATCAGCCCCAGCATTTT.

The V call is TRBV27, the J call TRBJ1-1; TRBD1 agrees at 11 bases. Germline CDR1 and CDR2: MNHEY and SMNVEV (reference sequence). The length of the CDR3 is 15 residues. Unmatched junction bases numbered 9, after V lost 5 bases and J lost 7 bases. CDR3 protein: CASSPRDRGWDEAFF. CDR3 sequence (DNA): TGTGCCAGCAGTCCACGGGACAGGGGGTGGGATGAAGCTTTCTTT.

The chain links TRBV7-2 to TRBJ2-1, with 11 bases matching TRBD2. This CDR3 is 16 amino acids long. From germline, CDR1 is SGHTA and CDR2 FQGNSA. V dropped 5 bases and J dropped 5; count of bases not matched to a gene: 8. The CDR3 loop is CASSPSIAGGDNEQFF. The CDR3 coding sequence is TGTGCCAGCAGCCCCTCTATAGCGGGGGGGGACAATGAGCAGTTCTTC.

This clone has more than one count but fewer than ten. Other DNA sequences within the sample encode an identical CDR3. This sequence joins TRBV19 and TRBJ2-7; 7 bases align to TRBD2. Trimming removed 1 base from V and 3 bases from J; junction bases left unmatched: 0. CDR1 and CDR2 (germline): LNHDA, SQIVND (reference sequence). The CDR3 has 13 amino acids. CDR3 sequence reads: CASSIAGGYEQYF. The CDR3 nucleotides are TGTGCCAGTAGTATAGCGGGGGGCTACGAGCAGTACTTC.

The genes are TRBV2 and TRBJ2-2, with TRBD1 as a possible D gene (5 bases). Between the trimmed V and J ends, which lost 6 bases and 6 bases, there was a span of 11 bases. This CDR3 spans 13 amino acids. Germline V gene data show CDR1 as SNHLY and CDR2 as FYNNEI. Written as DNA, the CDR3 is TGTGCCAGCAGGGTCAGGGAATCCGGGGAGCTGTTTTTT. This translates into CASRVRESGELFF.

Note on this clone: One junction end does not reproduce the germline sequence, and a read error may be involved. The rearrangement uses TRBV28 and TRBJ1-4, with 7 nucleotides matching TRBD1. CDR3 size: 9 residues. CDR1 and CDR2 from the germline V gene are MDHEN and SYDVKM. CDR3 region: CASSPDRDF. The DNA for the CDR3 is TGTGCCAGCAGTCCCGACAGGGACTTT.

The chain is built from TRBV19 and TRBJ1-2; TRBD1 matches at 8 bases. Losses at the gene ends were 5 bases for V and 8 bases for J; bases not matched to a gene: 7. The CDR3 covers 13 residues. The germline V gene has CDR1 LNHDA and CDR2 SQIVND (reference sequence). CDR3: CASSWTGLEGYTF. CDR3 coding DNA: TGTGCCAGTAGTTGGACAGGGTTGGAGGGCTACACCTTC. The variable domain in full, completed from reference TRBV19 and TRBJ1-2, reads DGGITQSPKYLFRKEGQNVTLSCEQNLNHDAMYWYRQDPGQGLRLIYYSQIVNDFQKGDIAEGYSVSREKKESFPLTVTSAQKNPTAFYLCASSWTGLEGYTFGSGTRLTVV.

This clone was seen a handful of times. The chain is built from TRBV5-1 and TRBJ2-3; D unresolved. The V end was cut by 5 bases, the J end by 2 bases, with 15 bases between. The CDR3 is 15 residues long. Germline CDR1 and CDR2: SGHRS and YFSETQ. The DNA of the CDR3 is TGCGCCAGCAGACCTCCCGACGGAGACACAGATACGCAGTATTTT. It is translated as CASRPPDGDTDTQYF.

The rearrangement joins TRBV29-1 to TRBJ2-3; D is unclear. Germline-derived CDR1 and CDR2 are SQVTM and ANQGSEA. There are 15 residues in the CDR3. V shed 4 bases and J shed 6 bases, with 20 bases lying between them. CDR3 in DNA: TGCAGCGTTGTATTCGAACGGCGGTTCGGTGATACGCAGTATTTT. Translating it yields CSVVFERRFGDTQYF.

The chain has TRBV7-9 and TRBJ1-1, with a tentative D call TRBD1 (5 bases). Germline CDR1 SEHNR, CDR2 FQNEAQ (reference sequence). V was shortened by 2 bases and J by 3 bases, with 16 bases between the two germline ends. The CDR3 consists of 16 residues. CDR3 protein: CASSLYGGSWHTEAFF. The CDR3 DNA reads TGTGCCAGCAGCTTATATGGGGGGAGTTGGCACACTGAAGCTTTCTTT.

The gene calls are TRBV5-1 and TRBJ1-4; maybe TRBD1 (5 bases). Germline V gene sequence: CDR1 SGHRS, CDR2 YFSETQ. The V end lost 0 bases, the J end lost 6 bases, and 9 bases lay between the germline ends. The CDR3 has 14 amino acids. The CDR3 region has the DNA TGCGCCAGCAGCTTGGGTGTCAGGGATGAAAAACTGTTTTTT. It encodes CASSLGVRDEKLFF.